This TCR beta chain appears in the sequencing data of a study of blood T cell repertoires in COVID-19. Background on the study: The United States, Italy and Spain were the sources of the acute and convalescent COVID-19 samples. T cells, B-cell-depleted T cells, or PBMCs provided the cDNA or gDNA that served as material.

The table came from immunoSEQ multiplex PCR; TCRdb's copy has only in-frame clones and leaves some out. The sample holds fewer than 350,000 clones; around four fifths are singletons and the top ten take 4.1%. Trimming cost V 8 bases and J 8 bases, with 21 bases left between them. CDR1 and CDR2 from the germline V gene are LNHDA and SQIVND (reference sequence). The length of the CDR3 is 14 residues. Sequenced input: peripheral blood. This chain links TRBV19 with TRBJ1-1, with a possible D match to TRBD1 (5 bases). The source is a woman in her forties or fifties with active or convalescent COVID-19. CDR3 sequence reads: CASSSNGASREAFF. The CDR3 bases are TGTGCCAGTTCGTCGAATGGGGCCTCACGGGAAGCTTTCTTT.